The 30 T cell receptor beta chains reported below all come from one sample, sequenced in a study of identical twins. TCRdb reanalysed the 5' RACE reads using MiXCR and keeps one entry per CDR3 protein. The sample holds some 590,000 distinct CDR3 sequences, approximately 9.6% seen once. Separately, the same data were catalogued under a study of yellow fever vaccine responses in identical twins.

Sequencing was performed on PBMCs. The source of these receptors is a woman aged 18-29 years in good health.

This clonotype was counted many times. One junction end does not reproduce the germline sequence, and a read error may be involved. The chain combines TRBV7-7 with TRBJ2-3, with 7 bases matching TRBD1. This CDR3 spans 13 amino acids. Germline loops: CDR1 SSHAT, CDR2 FNYEAQ (reference sequence). The CDR3 nucleotides are TGTGCTAGCAGCTTATGGACAGGAGATACGCAGTATTTT. This gives the protein CASSLWTGDTQYF.

This clonotype was seen at least ten times. The junction departs from germline at one end; a sequencing error may be responsible. J is TRBJ2-7 and V is TRBV11-2; the match to TRBD1 covers 11 bases. Germline CDR1 is SGHAT and CDR2 is FQNNGV. CDR3 length: 14 residues. The CDR3 bases are TGCGCCAGCAGCTTCGGGACAGGGGGTTTGGAGCAGTACTTC. Residues: CASSFGTGGLEQYF.

This clonotype was counted a few times. The rearrangement uses TRBV3-1 and TRBJ2-1; 7 bases map to TRBD1. The CDR3 contains 15 residues. The V segment lost 5 bases and the J segment 1 base; nucleotides outside the gene matches: 5. Looked up from germline, CDR1 is LGHDT and CDR2 is YNNKEL (reference sequence). CDR3 sequence reads: CASSEGADSYNEQFF. CDR3 DNA sequence: TGTGCCAGCAGCGAGGGGGCCGATTCCTACAATGAGCAGTTCTTC.

J is TRBJ2-5 and V is TRBV7-2; 7 bases fit TRBD2. Germline CDR1 and CDR2: SGHTA and FQGNSA. V was clipped by 2 bases and J by 4 bases; unmatched bases: 10. CDR3 size: 16 residues. CDR3 region: CASSLRLGGFLETQYF. The CDR3 nucleotides are TGTGCCAGCAGCTTAAGGCTGGGAGGGTTTTTAGAGACCCAGTACTTC.

This clonotype occurred many times. The gene calls are TRBV12-3 or TRBV12-4 and TRBJ1-1; D not certain. The CDR3 runs to 14 residues. The V gene lost 7 bases and the J gene lost 5 bases, with 17 bases spanning the gap. The CDR3 is CASILNPGITEAFF. The CDR3 coding sequence is TGTGCCAGCATCCTAAATCCAGGAATAACTGAAGCTTTCTTT.

This clonotype was seen a handful of times. This chain joins TRBV18 and TRBJ1-1; D remains unclear. Deletions cut 6 bases from V and 3 bases from J, with 8 bases between. Per the germline V gene, CDR1 is KGHSH and CDR2 is LQKENI. There are 12 residues in the CDR3. The CDR3 nucleotides are TGTGCCAGCTCTCTTCTGGACACTGAAGCTTTCTTT. Translated: CASSLLDTEAFF.

This clonotype was seen ten or more times. The chain employs TRBV18 and TRBJ2-5, with no clear D. The V gene's germline CDR1 is KGHSH and CDR2 LQKENI. The ends were cut back, 2 bases at V and 5 bases at J, with 6 bases in the middle. This CDR3 has 12 amino acids. The CDR3 loop is CASSPEAETQYF. The CDR3 DNA reads as TGTGCCAGCTCACCAGAGGCGGAGACCCAGTACTTC.

The chain uses TRBV29-1 and TRBJ2-3, with a weak D call TRBD2 (5 bases). The V gene lost 3 bases and the J gene lost 3 bases, with 7 bases spanning the gap. There are 12 residues in the CDR3. Germline V gene data show CDR1 as SQVTM and CDR2 as ANQGSEA. CDR3 in DNA: TGCAGCGTTGAGACGGGGACAGATACGCAGTATTTT. It translates to CSVETGTDTQYF.

The table lists this clonotype with a few counts. The V gene is TRBV20-1, the J gene TRBJ1-5; the D is unclear. The V end lost 6 bases, the J end lost 0 bases, and 18 bases lay between the germline ends. CDR3 length equals 16 residues. Germline CDR1 reads DFQATT; CDR2 reads SNEGSKA (reference sequence). CDR3 DNA sequence: TGCAGTGCCCCCAAGCCTGGATTCTATAGCAATCAGCCCCAGCATTTT. It translates to CSAPKPGFYSNQPQHF.

Many counts were recorded for this clonotype. The rearrangement uses TRBV12-3 or TRBV12-4 and TRBJ2-1; TRBD1 matches 8 bases. Trimming at V came to 10 bases and at J to 4 bases, leaving 15 bases not matched to a gene. The CDR3 runs 16 residues. Here the CDR3 DNA reads TGTGCCACCCGAAATTCAAGACAGGGGATATACAATGAGCAGTTCTTC. Encoded protein: CATRNSRQGIYNEQFF.

This clonotype was seen at least ten times. V and J are TRBV28 and TRBJ2-1; D is possibly TRBD2 (6 bases). Germline CDR1 MDHEN, CDR2 SYDVKM. There are 15 residues in the CDR3. The V and J ends lost 5 bases and 5 bases respectively, with 16 bases between them. The CDR3 bases are TGTGCCAGCAGTCCTCTAGCGAAAGGCCACAATGAGCAGTTCTTC. This sequence encodes CASSPLAKGHNEQFF.

This clonotype was detected a few times. The chain is built from TRBV20-1 and TRBJ2-7; D tentatively reads TRBD1 or TRBD2 (5 bases each). The CDR3 is 14 residues long. Germline assignment: CDR1 DFQATT and CDR2 SNEGSKA (reference sequence). V was clipped by 0 bases and J by 7 bases, with 16 bases between them. The CDR3 spells CSARDRDGSGEQYF. The CDR3 DNA sequence: TGCAGTGCTAGAGATCGGGACGGCAGTGGGGAGCAGTACTTC.

The V and J genes are TRBV4-1 and TRBJ2-2, with D maybe TRBD1 (6 bases). The CDR3 is 15 residues long. CDR1 is MGHRA and CDR2 is YSYEKL in the germline V gene. The V and J ends lost 6 bases and 4 bases respectively, with 15 bases between them. The CDR3 DNA is TGCGCCAGCAGGCAACAGGGCGGACTCACCGGGGAGCTGTTTTTT. Protein product: CASRQQGGLTGELFF.

This clonotype was observed a handful of times. The chain couples TRBV4-3 to TRBJ2-3; D is possibly TRBD1 (6 bases). Germline CDR1 is LGHNA and CDR2 is YSLEER. With 1 base removed from V and 6 bases from J, the gap between germline ends came to 14 bases. The CDR3 is 15 amino acids. The CDR3 DNA sequence: TGCGCCAGCAGCCAAGGGGTCGGCAGGGGCGATACGCAGTATTTT. Its translation is CASSQGVGRGDTQYF.

The chain joins TRBV7-2 to TRBJ1-4; D unclear. The germline CDR1 and CDR2 sequences are SGHTA and FQGNSA. V was trimmed by 5 bases and J by 4 bases, leaving 17 bases between them. CDR3 length equals 16 residues. The CDR3, as DNA: TGTGCCAGCAGCCCACTCGGAGGCAGACTTAATGAAAAACTGTTTTTT. This translates into CASSPLGGRLNEKLFF. Variable domain in full (rest from reference TRBV7-2 and TRBJ1-4): GAGVSQSPSNKVTEKGKDVELRCDPISGHTALYWYRQSLGQGLEFLIYFQGNSAPDKSGLPSDRFSAERTGGSVSTLTIQRTQQEDSAVYLCASSPLGGRLNEKLFFGSGTQLSVL.

The V call is TRBV4-2, the J call TRBJ2-3; D may be TRBD2 (6 bases). The V end was cut by 1 base, the J end by 4 bases, with 6 bases between. The germline V gene has CDR1 LGHNA and CDR2 YNFKEQ. This CDR3 region has 13 residues. CDR3 residues: CASSQGLADTQYF. In DNA, the CDR3 is TGTGCCAGCAGCCAAGGACTAGCAGATACGCAGTATTTT.

In this sample, this clonotype turned up a few times. The rearrangement joins TRBV6-1 to TRBJ1-5; 7 bases map to TRBD1. This CDR3 is built from 17 residues. After removal of 3 bases from V and 6 bases from J, the junction contained 14 bases not matched to a gene. CDR1 is MNHNS, CDR2 SASEGT, per germline. Here the CDR3 reads CASSEVVGAGGIQPQHF. CDR3 DNA: TGTGCCAGCAGTGAGGTTGTGGGGGCAGGGGGTATTCAGCCCCAGCATTTT.

This clonotype was counted many times. This chain links TRBV3-1 with TRBJ2-2; D gene ambiguous. Germline V gene data show CDR1 as LGHDT and CDR2 as YNNKEL (reference sequence). CDR3 length: 18 amino acids. V was cut by 0 bases and J by 2 bases, with 16 bases left in between. CDR3: CASSQDGRGNLNTGELFF. The CDR3 nucleotides are TGTGCCAGCAGCCAAGATGGCCGTGGCAACCTCAACACCGGGGAGCTGTTTTTT.

This clonotype was observed at least ten times. This sequence joins TRBV7-8 and TRBJ2-2, with D perhaps TRBD1 or TRBD2 (6 bases each). V lost 5 bases to trimming and J lost 6 bases, with 16 bases between them. There are 15 residues in the CDR3. CDR1 is SGHVS and CDR2 is FQNEAQ in the germline V gene. CDR3 residues: CASSRRGFLSGELFF. The CDR3 nucleotides are TGTGCCAGCAGCCGGAGGGGGTTTCTTTCCGGGGAGCTGTTTTTT. The full variable domain, its missing parts supplied by reference TRBV7-8 and TRBJ2-2, is GAGVSQSPRYKVAKRGQDVALRCDPISGHVSLFWYQQALGQGPEFLTYFQNEAQLDKSGLPSDRFFAERPEGSVSTLKIQRTQQEDSAVYLCASSRRGFLSGELFFGEGSRLTVL.

J is TRBJ2-1 and V is TRBV6-5; 8 bases are a match to TRBD1. CDR1 is MNHEY and CDR2 is SVGAGI in the germline V gene. The CDR3 runs 11 residues. Trimming removed 7 bases from V and 8 bases from J; junction bases left unmatched: 1. For the CDR3, the DNA is TGTGCCAGCACCAGGGGGCATGAGCAGTTCTTC. This sequence encodes CASTRGHEQFF.

This clonotype was picked up a small number of times. The rearrangement uses TRBV7-8 and TRBJ2-7, with 7 nucleotides matching TRBD2. Germline CDR1 and CDR2: SGHVS and FQNEAQ. The CDR3 runs 14 residues. Trimming took 5 bases from V and 5 from J; bases not matched to a gene: 9. In DNA form, the CDR3 reads TGTGCCAGCAGCCCAGTGGGGGGGTCCGACGAGCAGTACTTC. It is translated as CASSPVGGSDEQYF.

CDR3 amino acids: CSASDGSGANVLTF. For the CDR3, the DNA is TGCAGCGCCTCCGATGGCTCTGGGGCCAACGTCCTGACTTTC. This sequence joins TRBV29-1 and TRBJ2-6; no clear D. Germline CDR1 and CDR2: SQVTM and ANQGSEA. The CDR3 consists of 14 residues. Trimming took 7 bases from V and 0 from J, leaving 10 bases between them.

This sequence joins TRBV5-1 and TRBJ2-5; TRBD1 agrees at 10 bases. The CDR3 contains 16 residues. Germline V gives CDR1 SGHRS, CDR2 YFSETQ. V was clipped by 5 bases and J by 2 bases; unmatched bases: 9. The DNA for the CDR3 is TGCGCCAGCAGTAGGGACAGGGGACTGGGGCAAGAGACCCAGTACTTC. This translates into CASSRDRGLGQETQYF. Using reference TRBV5-1 and TRBJ2-5 for the parts outside the CDR3, the full variable domain is KAGVTQTPRYLIKTRGQQVTLSCSPISGHRSVSWYQQTPGQGLQFLFEYFSETQRNKGNFPGRFSGRQFSNSRSEMNVSTLELGDSALYLCASSRDRGLGQETQYFGPGTRLLVL.

This clonotype was counted a few times. This rearrangement joins TRBV2 to TRBJ2-3, with D unclear. Trimming took off 10 bases at V and 4 bases at J, with 3 bases between the two ends. The CDR3 has 9 amino acids. The germline V gene has CDR1 SNHLY and CDR2 FYNNEI. The CDR3 here is CAKADTQYF. The CDR3 DNA is TGTGCCAAGGCAGATACGCAGTATTTT.

The V call is TRBV20-1, the J call TRBJ2-7; D is unclear. In germline, CDR1 is DFQATT, CDR2 SNEGSKA (reference sequence). The CDR3 is 13 amino acids. V shed 0 bases and J shed 6 bases, with 12 bases lying between them. The CDR3 here is CSARDLRDFEQYF. The CDR3 DNA is TGCAGTGCTAGAGATTTGCGAGACTTCGAGCAGTACTTC.

In this sample, this clonotype turned up many times. The chain links TRBV15 to TRBJ2-1; TRBD1 agrees at 7 bases. The germline V gene has CDR1 LNHNV and CDR2 YYDKDF (reference sequence). The CDR3 covers 14 residues. The junction had 10 bases not matched to a gene; V was cut back by 8 bases and J by 6 bases. CDR3 protein: CATHGTDEFNEQFF. DNA of the CDR3: TGTGCCACCCACGGGACAGACGAATTCAATGAGCAGTTCTTC. Complete variable domain (other parts from reference TRBV15 and TRBJ2-1): DAMVIQNPRYQVTQFGKPVTLSCSQTLNHNVMYWYQQKSSQAPKLLFHYYDKDFNNEADTPDNFQSRRPNTSFCFLDIRSPGLGDTAMYLCATHGTDEFNEQFFGPGTRLTVL.

V is TRBV21-1 and J is TRBJ2-7; the tabulated D call, TRBD2, remains unverified against the DNA. TRBV21-1 is tagged as a pseudogene. The CDR3 is 18 residues long. CDR3 sequence reads: CASISKLAGVLKGYEQYF. Written as DNA, the CDR3 is TGTGCCAGCATCTCGAAACTAGCGGGAGTTCTGAAGGGCTACGAGCAGTACTTC.

This clonotype was observed at least ten times. The chain links TRBV4-1 to TRBJ2-3, with unresolved D. The V and J ends lost 0 bases and 0 bases respectively, with 7 bases between them. The length of the CDR3 is 15 residues. Germline CDR1 reads MGHRA; CDR2 reads YSYEKL. The CDR3 DNA reads as TGCGCCAGCAGCCAAGAAACTGTTAGCACAGATACGCAGTATTTT. Translating gives CASSQETVSTDTQYF.

This clonotype was counted only a few times. The chain is built from TRBV6-5 and TRBJ1-1; no clear D. The V end was cut by 2 bases, the J end by 1 base, with 8 bases between. The CDR3 has 14 amino acids. Germline V gives CDR1 MNHEY, CDR2 SVGAGI. This CDR3 is CASSYGTTNTEAFF. In DNA form, the CDR3 reads TGTGCCAGCAGTTACGGTACCACGAACACTGAAGCTTTCTTT.

The V and J genes are TRBV11-2 and TRBJ2-7; D is uncertain. V lost 1 base, J lost 0 bases, and 13 bases lay in between. The CDR3 loop spans 16 amino acids. The germline gives CDR1 SGHAT, CDR2 FQNNGV. CDR3: CASSLVRSSFSYEQYF. The CDR3, as DNA: TGTGCCAGCAGCTTAGTGCGGAGCTCCTTCTCCTACGAGCAGTACTTC.